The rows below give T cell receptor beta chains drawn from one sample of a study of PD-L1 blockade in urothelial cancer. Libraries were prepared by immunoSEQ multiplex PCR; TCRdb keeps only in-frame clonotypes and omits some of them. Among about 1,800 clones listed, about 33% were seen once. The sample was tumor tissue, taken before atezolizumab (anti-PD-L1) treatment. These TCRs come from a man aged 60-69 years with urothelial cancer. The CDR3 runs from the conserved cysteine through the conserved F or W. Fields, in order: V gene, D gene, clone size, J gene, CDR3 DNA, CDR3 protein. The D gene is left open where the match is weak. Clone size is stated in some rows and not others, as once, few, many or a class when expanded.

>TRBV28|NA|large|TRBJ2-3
TGTGCCAGCAGTTTAACCAGGGCTTTTGGCACAGATACGCAGTATTTT
CASSLTRAFGTDTQYF
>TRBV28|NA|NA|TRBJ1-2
TGTGCCAGCAGCTGGGCCCGCAGCGGCTACACCTTC
CASSWARSGYTF
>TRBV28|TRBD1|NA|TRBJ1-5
TGTGCCAGCAGTCCCCCGGACAGGTATCAGCCCCAGCATTTT
CASSPPDRYQPQHF
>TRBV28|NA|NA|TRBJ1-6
TGTGCCAGCAGTTTTAACGGTAGGAGACGAAATTCACCCCTCCACTTT
CASSFNGRRRNSPLHF
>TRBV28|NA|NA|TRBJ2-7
TGTGCCAGCAGTTTAGGGCCGGAGGGGCGGTTCTACGAGCAGTACTTC
CASSLGPEGRFYEQYF
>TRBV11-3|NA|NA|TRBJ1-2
TGTGCCAGCAGCTTAGTAAGACGGGTGGCCTATGGCTACACCTTC
CASSLVRRVAYGYTF
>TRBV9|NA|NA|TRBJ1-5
TGTGCCAGCAGTCGGGACACCGATCAGCCCCAGCATTTT
CASSRDTDQPQHF
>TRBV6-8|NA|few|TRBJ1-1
TGTGCCAGCAGCCGGGACACCGTTTATCTGGATACTTTCTTT
CASSRDTVYLDTFF
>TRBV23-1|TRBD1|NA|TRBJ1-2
TGCGCCAGCAGTCTCGACAGGGAGGCTAACTATGGCTACACCTTC
CASSLDREANYGYTF
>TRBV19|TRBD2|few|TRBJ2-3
TGTGCCAGTAGTCACCTAGCGGGGGCCACAGATACGCAGTATTTT
CASSHLAGATDTQYF
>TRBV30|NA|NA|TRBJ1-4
TGTGCCTGGAGTCCTAGGTCAACTAATGAAAAACTGTTTTTT
CAWSPRSTNEKLFF
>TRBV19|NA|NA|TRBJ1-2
TGTGCCAGTAGTATACCTCACTCTGGCTATGGCTACACCTTC
CASSIPHSGYGYTF
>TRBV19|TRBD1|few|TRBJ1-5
TGTGCCAGTAGTTCGGGACAGGGAGGCAATCAGCCCCAGCATTTT
CASSSGQGGNQPQHF
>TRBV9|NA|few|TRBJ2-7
TGTGCCAGCAGCGTAGGGTTAGGGGCCAACGAGCAGTACTTC
CASSVGLGANEQYF
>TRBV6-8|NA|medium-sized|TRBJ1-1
TGTGCCAGCAGTTACGGTAGTCAGAAGACTGAAGCTTTCTTT
CASSYGSQKTEAFF
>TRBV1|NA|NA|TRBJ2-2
TGCGCCAGCAGCCAAGAAGGGCTAGCGGGGGTAGTATCCGGGGAGCTGTTTTTT
CASSQEGLAGVVSGELFF
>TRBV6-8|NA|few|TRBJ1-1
TGTGCCAGCAGTACTTGGGACACCTTGAACACTGAAGCTTTCTTT
CASSTWDTLNTEAFF
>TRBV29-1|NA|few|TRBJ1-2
TGCAGCGTTGGCGACAGCGTTAACTATGGCTACACCTTC
CSVGDSVNYGYTF
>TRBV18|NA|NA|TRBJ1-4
TGTGCCAGCTCACCACTTGGAACTAATGAAAAACTGTTTTTT
CASSPLGTNEKLFF
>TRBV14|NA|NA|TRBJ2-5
TGTGCCAGCAGCACCCAAGTGGGCAGGACCCAGTACTTC
CASSTQVGRTQYF
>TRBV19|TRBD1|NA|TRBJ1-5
TGTGCCAGTAGTCGACCTCAGGACAGGATGTATAGCAATCAGCCCCAGCATTTT
CASSRPQDRMYSNQPQHF
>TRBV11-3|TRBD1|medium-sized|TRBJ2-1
TGTGCCAGCAGCGACGGCCGGGACAGCTTATGGAATGAGCAGTTCTTC
CASSDGRDSLWNEQFF
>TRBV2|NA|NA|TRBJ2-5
TGTGCCAGTACCGGGCGGGGCACCCAAGAGACCCAGTACTTC
CASTGRGTQETQYF
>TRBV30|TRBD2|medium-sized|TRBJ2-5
TGTGCCTGGAGTGTCCGGACTAGCGGGGAAGAGACCCAGTACTTC
CAWSVRTSGEETQYF
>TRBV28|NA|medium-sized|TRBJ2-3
TGTGCCAGCAGTCCACGGGGGGCCAGCACAGATACGCAGTATTTT
CASSPRGASTDTQYF
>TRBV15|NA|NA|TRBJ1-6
TGTGCCACCAGCAGAGAACGGCCAGGGCCGTCACCCCTCCACTTT
CATSRERPGPSPLHF
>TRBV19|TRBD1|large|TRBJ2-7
TGTGCCAGTAGTATCGTAGGGACAGGGAACTACGAGCAGTACTTC
CASSIVGTGNYEQYF
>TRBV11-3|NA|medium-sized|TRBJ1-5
TGTGCCAGCAGCCTATCCACCCACGCGGGGGTTGGTCAGCCCCAGCATTTT
CASSLSTHAGVGQPQHF
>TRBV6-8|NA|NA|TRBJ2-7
TGTGCCAGCAACCTCGGACACTCCTACGAGCAGTACTTC
CASNLGHSYEQYF
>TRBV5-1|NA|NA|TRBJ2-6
TGCGCCAGCAGCTCTCTGACTGGGGCGGGGGCCAACGTCCTGACTTTC
CASSSLTGAGANVLTF
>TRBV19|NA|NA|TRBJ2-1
TGTGCCAGTAGTATTTCCGGGACAATATACAATGAGCAGTTCTTC
CASSISGTIYNEQFF
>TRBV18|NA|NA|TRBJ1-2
TGTGCCAGCTCACTTAACGTCAGAGCGGGGGTTCTCTTCAGCTACACCTTC
CASSLNVRAGVLFSYTF
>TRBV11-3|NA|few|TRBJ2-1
TGTGCCAGCAGCTTAGAGGGATACACTAATGAGCAGTTCTTC
CASSLEGYTNEQFF
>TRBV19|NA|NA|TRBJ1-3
TGTGCCACGTCGCGGGGGTCCACTGGAAACACCATATATTTT
CATSRGSTGNTIYF
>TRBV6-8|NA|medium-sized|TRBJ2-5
TGTGCCAGCAGTTACGACGGAGCCAGGGCCCAGTACTTC
CASSYDGARAQYF
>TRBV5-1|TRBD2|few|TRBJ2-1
TGCGCCAGCAAGAGCGGGGGGGATAACAATGAGCAGTTCTTC
CASKSGGDNNEQFF